This T cell receptor beta chain emerged from a study of identical twins. The V gene lost 4 bases and the J gene lost 8 bases, with 6 bases spanning the gap. Germline V gives CDR1 SGHRS, CDR2 YFSETQ. The CDR3 contains 11 residues. This clonotype appeared a few times. TCRdb redid the calling of the 5' RACE reads with MiXCR, one entry per CDR3 protein. The repertoire includes roughly 720,000 distinct CDR3 sequences, roughly 20% of them detected once, and roughly 14% sits in the top ten. The data also belong to a second study, concerning T cells expressing NK-cell markers.

Sequencing used PBMCs. The chain has TRBV5-1 and TRBJ2-2, with unresolved D. The sequence was collected from a woman between 18 and 30 years old in good health. The DNA for the CDR3 is TGCGCCAGCAGCGAGAGGGGGGAGCTGTTTTTT. This codes for CASSERGELFF.